Each of the 15 T cell receptor beta chains below was sequenced from the same sample in a study of OX40 agonist ivuxolimab in advanced cancers. Method: immunoSEQ multiplex PCR; TCRdb's copy keeps in-frame clones and lacks some. The profile shows around 51,000 clones, around 81% of them singletons. The material sequenced was CD4+ or CD8+ T cells sorted from blood, taken in a trial of the OX40 agonist ivuxolimab. The receptors here all came from an adult with an advanced solid tumor such as melanoma, head and neck, liver or kidney cancer.

The genes are TRBV6-5 and TRBJ2-2; 9 bases line up with TRBD1. The CDR3 loop spans 14 amino acids. Losses at the gene ends were 6 bases for V and 5 bases for J; bases not matched to a gene: 4. The germline CDR1 and CDR2 sequences are MNHEY and SVGAGI. The CDR3 here is CASRNRGPTGELFF. The CDR3 DNA is TGTGCCAGCAGAAACAGGGGGCCGACCGGGGAGCTGTTTTTT.

This chain connects TRBV7-2 to TRBJ2-2, with D hard to call. Germline V CDR1 and CDR2: SGHTA, FQGNSA. The CDR3 length is 15 residues. V was trimmed by 5 bases and J by 6 bases, leaving 16 bases between them. In DNA, the CDR3 is TGTGCCAGCAGCCAGGTTGGGTCCCCGGCCGGGGAGCTGTTTTTT. Translating gives CASSQVGSPAGELFF.

The chain is built from TRBV9 and TRBJ2-2; D not certain. In germline, CDR1 is SGDLS, CDR2 YYNGEE. V was shortened by 2 bases and J by 2 bases, with 13 bases between the two germline ends. The CDR3 has 16 residues. This chain's CDR3 is CASSVLSYGNTGELFF. The CDR3 bases are TGTGCCAGCAGCGTCCTATCCTACGGAAACACCGGGGAGCTGTTTTTT.

V usage is TRBV5-4 and J usage is TRBJ2-5; a weak D match, TRBD2 (5 bases). Per the germline V gene, CDR1 is SGHNT and CDR2 is YYREEE (reference sequence). Trimming took off 0 bases at V and 4 bases at J, with 13 bases between the two ends. The CDR3 totals 15 residues. CDR3 protein: CASSLGGLTGETQYF. CDR3 in DNA: TGTGCCAGCAGCTTGGGAGGGTTGACTGGAGAGACCCAGTACTTC.

The CDR3 region has the DNA TGTGCCAGCAGCTTGGGGACACTCCAGCCCCAGCATTTT. Its translation: CASSLGTLQPQHF. The chain combines TRBV7-2 with TRBJ1-5; tentatively, D is TRBD1 (6 bases). Trimming left V 3 bases short and J 7 bases short, with 10 bases between. CDR1 SGHTA and CDR2 FQGNSA come from the germline V gene. CDR3 length: 13 amino acids.

The chain is built from TRBV7-2 and TRBJ2-3; D ambiguous. The CDR3 has 13 amino acids. Per the germline V gene, CDR1 is SGHTA and CDR2 is FQGNSA. Trimming left V 7 bases short and J 2 bases short, with 10 bases between. CDR3 nucleotides: TGTGCCAGCACCTATGGGTACACAGATACGCAGTATTTT. Translation gives CASTYGYTDTQYF.

The rearrangement joins TRBV6-1 to TRBJ1-1, with 9 bases that match TRBD1. The germline gives CDR1 MNHNS, CDR2 SASEGT. CDR3 length: 15 residues. V lost 6 bases and J lost 6; bases outside the gene matches: 11. The CDR3 protein is CASSDPDRGRPEAFF. The DNA for the CDR3 is TGTGCCAGCAGCGACCCGGACAGGGGCCGTCCTGAAGCTTTCTTT.

The chain combines TRBV10-2 with TRBJ1-1; 8 positions match TRBD1. The V segment lost 6 bases and the J segment 0 bases; nucleotides outside the gene matches: 3. Germline CDR1 is WSHSY and CDR2 is SAAADI. CDR3 size: 14 residues. CDR3 amino acids: CASRVDRVNTEAFF. The CDR3 nucleotides read TGCGCCAGCAGAGTGGACAGGGTGAACACTGAAGCTTTCTTT.

This clone has only one observation. The chain joins TRBV7-2 to TRBJ1-3, with D perhaps TRBD1 (5 bases). Germline CDR1 and CDR2: SGHTA and FQGNSA. Between the trimmed V and J ends, which lost 1 base and 2 bases, there was a span of 15 bases. The CDR3 runs to 17 residues. For the CDR3, the DNA is TGTGCCAGCAGCTTAGGGGGCCTGGGTACCACTGGAAACACCATATATTTT. This codes for CASSLGGLGTTGNTIYF.

The chain recombines TRBV5-5 with TRBJ1-3; 10 bases line up with TRBD1. The CDR3 consists of 16 residues. V trimming: 3 bases; J trimming: 3 bases; junction bases outside the gene matches: 6. The germline V gene encodes CDR1 SGHKS and CDR2 YYEKEE (reference sequence). The CDR3 loop is CASSWETGGIGNTIYF. CDR3 nucleotides: TGTGCCAGCAGCTGGGAGACAGGGGGCATTGGAAACACCATATATTTT.

The rearrangement links TRBV18 to TRBJ1-5, with 7 bases that match TRBD1. Germline loops: CDR1 KGHSH, CDR2 LQKENI. V trimming: 1 base; J trimming: 7 bases; junction bases outside the gene matches: 7. The CDR3 spans 15 residues. CDR3 in amino acids: CASSPQTGQGQPQHF. The CDR3 DNA reads TGTGCCAGCTCACCACAGACAGGGCAGGGGCAGCCCCAGCATTTT.

V and J are TRBV9 and TRBJ2-2; D assignment may be TRBD1 or TRBD2 (5 bases each). Trimming left V 8 bases short and J 3 bases short, with 11 bases between. The V gene's germline CDR1 is SGDLS and CDR2 YYNGEE. CDR3 length: 13 residues. CDR3: CASTGADTGELFF. The CDR3 nucleotides read TGTGCCAGTACCGGGGCGGACACCGGGGAGCTGTTTTTT.

This clone turned up a few times. The rearrangement joins TRBV7-8 to TRBJ2-3; D might be TRBD2 (6 bases). V lost 0 bases and J lost 0, with 10 bases in between. This CDR3 has 16 amino acids. The germline CDR1 and CDR2 sequences are SGHVS and FQNEAQ. The CDR3 DNA follows: TGTGCCAGCAGCTTAGCGGGTAGCGGTAGCACAGATACGCAGTATTTT. The encoded protein is CASSLAGSGSTDTQYF.

This rearrangement joins TRBV5-1 to TRBJ2-5, with D maybe TRBD2 (6 bases). Trimming left V 3 bases short and J 3 bases short, with 12 bases between. The CDR3 loop spans 14 amino acids. In germline, CDR1 is SGHRS, CDR2 YFSETQ. The CDR3 coding sequence is TGCGCCAGCAGCTCCTCACGGGGGAAAGAGACCCAGTACTTC. This encodes CASSSSRGKETQYF.

In its sample, this clone was seen once. This chain joins TRBV18 and TRBJ1-4; 7 nucleotides line up with TRBD1. The V and J ends lost 4 bases and 4 bases, in that order; junction bases with no gene match: 9. CDR1 is KGHSH, CDR2 LQKENI, per germline. The length of the CDR3 is 16 residues. The CDR3 sequence: CASSLRRDSRNEKLFF. Written as DNA, the CDR3 is TGTGCCAGCTCACTAAGAAGGGACAGCCGTAATGAAAAACTGTTTTTT.